Listed here are 5 T cell receptor beta chains from one sample, sequenced in a study of blood T cell repertoires in COVID-19. Generated by immunoSEQ multiplex PCR, the TCRdb table keeps only in-frame clones and is missing some. The data hold about 31,000 clones, with approximately 91% observed a single time. Specimen: peripheral blood. Every receptor here comes from a human donor in a cohort sampled during active COVID-19.

The CDR3 sequence is CAISESQGFGYTF. DNA for the CDR3: TGTGCCATCAGTGAGTCCCAGGGGTTTGGCTACACCTTC. The chain recombines TRBV10-3 with TRBJ1-2; tentatively, D is TRBD1 (6 bases). Trimming took 0 bases from V and 7 from J, leaving 9 bases between them. CDR3 length: 13 amino acids. The germline CDR1 and CDR2 sequences are ENHRY and SYGVKD.

The chain combines TRBV6-6 with TRBJ1-4; 11 bases are shared with TRBD1. Germline V CDR1 and CDR2: MNHNY, SVGAGI (reference sequence). The CDR3 extends over 14 amino acids. V lost 8 bases, J lost 7 bases, and 6 bases stayed unmatched. The CDR3 reads CASVPGQGGEKLFF. For the CDR3, the DNA is TGTGCCAGCGTACCGGGACAGGGGGGTGAAAAACTGTTTTTT.

The V and J genes are TRBV4-2 and TRBJ2-5, with 12 bases that match TRBD2. Germline values: CDR1 LGHNA, CDR2 YNFKEQ. CDR3 length: 17 residues. Trimming cost V 3 bases and J 3 bases; bases outside gene matches: 8. CDR3 sequence: CASSQELTSGSKETQYF. The CDR3 DNA reads as TGTGCCAGCAGCCAGGAACTGACTAGCGGGAGCAAAGAGACCCAGTACTTC.

The chain couples TRBV6-6 to TRBJ1-1, with 7 bases that match TRBD1. The CDR3 is 14 residues long. Germline V gene sequence: CDR1 MNHNY, CDR2 SVGAGI (reference sequence). V gave up 6 bases and J gave up 1 base; unmatched junction bases: 5. The CDR3 nucleotides are TGTGCCAGCAGCAGCCGGACAGGGAACACTGAAGCTTTCTTT. Amino acid sequence: CASSSRTGNTEAFF.

This chain uses TRBV7-9 with TRBJ2-2; weak D call: TRBD1 (5 bases). The CDR3 has 14 residues. V was pared by 5 bases and J by 6 bases, with 13 bases between. Germline values: CDR1 SEHNR, CDR2 FQNEAQ (reference sequence). The CDR3 DNA reads TGTGCCAGCAGCCTCACGGACATTTCCGGGGAGCTGTTTTTT. Translating gives CASSLTDISGELFF.